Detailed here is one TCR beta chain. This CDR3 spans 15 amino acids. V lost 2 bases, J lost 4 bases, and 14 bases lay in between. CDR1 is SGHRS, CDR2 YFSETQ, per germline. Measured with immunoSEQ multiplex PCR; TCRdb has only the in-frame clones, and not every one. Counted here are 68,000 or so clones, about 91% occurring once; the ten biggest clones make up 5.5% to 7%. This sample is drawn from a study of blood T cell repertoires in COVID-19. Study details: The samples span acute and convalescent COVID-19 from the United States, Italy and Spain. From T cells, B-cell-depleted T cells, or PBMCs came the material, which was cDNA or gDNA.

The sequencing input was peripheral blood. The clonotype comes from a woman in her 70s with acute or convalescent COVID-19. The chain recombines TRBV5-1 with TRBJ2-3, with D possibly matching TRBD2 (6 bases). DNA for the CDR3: TGCGCCAGCAGCTTTTCAGGCGGGGCTGCAGATACGCAGTATTTT. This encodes CASSFSGGAADTQYF. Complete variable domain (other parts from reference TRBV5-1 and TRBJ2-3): KAGVTQTPRYLIKTRGQQVTLSCSPISGHRSVSWYQQTPGQGLQFLFEYFSETQRNKGNFPGRFSGRQFSNSRSEMNVSTLELGDSALYLCASSFSGGAADTQYFGPGTRLTVL.